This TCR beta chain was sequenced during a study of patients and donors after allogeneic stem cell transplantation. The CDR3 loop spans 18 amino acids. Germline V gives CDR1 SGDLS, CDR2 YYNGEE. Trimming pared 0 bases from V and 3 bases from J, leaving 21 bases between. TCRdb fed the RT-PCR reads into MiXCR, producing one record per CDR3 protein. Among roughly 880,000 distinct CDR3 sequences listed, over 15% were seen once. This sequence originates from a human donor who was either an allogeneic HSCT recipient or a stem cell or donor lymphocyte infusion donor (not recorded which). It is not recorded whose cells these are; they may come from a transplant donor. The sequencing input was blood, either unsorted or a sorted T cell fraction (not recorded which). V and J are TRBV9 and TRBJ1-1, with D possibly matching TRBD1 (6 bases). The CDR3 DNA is TGTGCCAGCAGCGTAGGACCCCAAATCTCGGGGGCTGACACTGAAGCTTTCTTT. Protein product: CASSVGPQISGADTEAFF.